The clone carrying this TCR beta chain was seen more than once but under ten times. This specimen belongs to a study of blood T cell repertoires in COVID-19. Study in general: The United States, Italy and Spain provided the acute and convalescent COVID-19 samples. T cells, B-cell-depleted T cells, or PBMCs provided the cDNA or gDNA that served as material.

Authors' data handling: Estimation of nucleated cell counts was performed using reference gene primer amplification. The protocol was immunoSEQ multiplex PCR, while the TCRdb copy is restricted to in-frame clones and leaves out a portion. Clonal size and the V and J genes are those of that table, whereas D and trimming came from the DNA. The table has 150,000 to 200,000 clones, 75% to 90% seen once. The germline gives CDR1 SEHNR, CDR2 FQNEAQ (reference sequence). Trimming cost V 4 bases and J 13 bases, with 10 bases left between them. This CDR3 has 11 amino acids. The clonotype originates from an older man with active or convalescent COVID-19. Sequencing used peripheral blood. V usage is TRBV7-9 and J usage is TRBJ2-2; tentatively, D is TRBD1 (6 bases). The CDR3 region is CASSSLTGLFF. The CDR3 DNA sequence: TGTGCCAGCAGCTCTTTGACAGGGCTGTTTTTT. Variable domain in full (rest from reference TRBV7-9 and TRBJ2-2): DTGVSQNPRHKITKRGQNVTFRCDPISEHNRLYWYRQTLGQGPEFLTYFQNEAQLEKSRLLSDRFSAERPKGSFSTLEIQRTEQGDSAMYLCASSSLTGLFFGEGSRLTVL.